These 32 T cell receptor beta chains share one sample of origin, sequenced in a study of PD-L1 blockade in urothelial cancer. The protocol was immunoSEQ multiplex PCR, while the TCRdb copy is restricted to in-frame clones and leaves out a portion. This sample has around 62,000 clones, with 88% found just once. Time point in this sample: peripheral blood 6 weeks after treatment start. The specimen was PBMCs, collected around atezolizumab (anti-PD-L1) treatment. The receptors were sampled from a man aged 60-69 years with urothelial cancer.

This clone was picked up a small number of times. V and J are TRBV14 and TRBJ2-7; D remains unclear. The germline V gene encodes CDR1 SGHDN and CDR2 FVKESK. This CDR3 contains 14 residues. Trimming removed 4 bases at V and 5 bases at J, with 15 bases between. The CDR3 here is CASSPPTRINEQYF. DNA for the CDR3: TGTGCCAGCAGCCCCCCGACACGGATCAACGAGCAGTACTTC.

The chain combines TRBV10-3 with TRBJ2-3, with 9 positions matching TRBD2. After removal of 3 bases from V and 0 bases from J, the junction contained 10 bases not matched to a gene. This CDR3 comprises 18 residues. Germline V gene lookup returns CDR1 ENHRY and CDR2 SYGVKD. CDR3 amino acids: CAISERGASGASTDTQYF. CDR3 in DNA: TGTGCCATCAGTGAACGGGGAGCTAGCGGGGCCAGCACAGATACGCAGTATTTT.

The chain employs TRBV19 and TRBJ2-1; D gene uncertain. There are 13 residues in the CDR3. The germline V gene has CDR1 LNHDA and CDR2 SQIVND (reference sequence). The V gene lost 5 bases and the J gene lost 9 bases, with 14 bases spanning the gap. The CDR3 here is CASSLFEVGEQFF. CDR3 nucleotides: TGTGCCAGTAGTCTATTTGAGGTGGGTGAGCAGTTCTTC.

The CDR3 DNA reads TGTGCCAGCAGCAGGACTAGCGGGAGGCGTAGGAATGAGCAGTTCTTC. Its protein product is CASSRTSGRRRNEQFF. The rearrangement joins TRBV27 to TRBJ2-1; 14 bases map to TRBD2. Losses at the gene ends were 6 bases for V and 7 bases for J; bases not matched to a gene: 8. There are 16 residues in the CDR3. Germline CDR1 and CDR2: MNHEY and SMNVEV (reference sequence).

The CDR3 coding sequence is TGTGCCAGTAGTACCCAGGGAGGAGGCTACACCTTC. Translating gives CASSTQGGGYTF. V and J are TRBV19 and TRBJ1-2; tentatively, D is TRBD1 (5 bases). The CDR3 sequence is 12 residues long. From germline, CDR1 is LNHDA and CDR2 SQIVND (reference sequence). Trimming shortened V by 4 bases and J by 8 bases, and 11 bases separated the two germline ends. Filled out from reference TRBV19 and TRBJ1-2, the complete variable domain reads DGGITQSPKYLFRKEGQNVTLSCEQNLNHDAMYWYRQDPGQGLRLIYYSQIVNDFQKGDIAEGYSVSREKKESFPLTVTSAQKNPTAFYLCASSTQGGGYTFGSGTRLTVV.

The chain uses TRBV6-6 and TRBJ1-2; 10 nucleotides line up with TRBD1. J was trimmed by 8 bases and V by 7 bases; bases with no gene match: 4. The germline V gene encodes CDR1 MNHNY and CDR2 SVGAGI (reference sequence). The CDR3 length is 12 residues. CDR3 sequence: CASTGQGGGYTF. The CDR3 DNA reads TGTGCCAGCACCGGACAGGGGGGCGGCTACACCTTC.

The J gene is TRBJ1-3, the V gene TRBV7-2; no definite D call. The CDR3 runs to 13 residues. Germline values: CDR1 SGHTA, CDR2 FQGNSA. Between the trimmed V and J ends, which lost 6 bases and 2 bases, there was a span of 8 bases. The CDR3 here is CASSSGPGNTIYF. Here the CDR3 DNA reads TGTGCCAGCAGTTCGGGTCCTGGAAACACCATATATTTT.

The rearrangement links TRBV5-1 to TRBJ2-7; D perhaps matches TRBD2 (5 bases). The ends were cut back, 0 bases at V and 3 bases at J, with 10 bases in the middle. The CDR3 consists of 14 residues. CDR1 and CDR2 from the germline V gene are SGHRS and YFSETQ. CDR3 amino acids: CASSLAPGNYEQYF. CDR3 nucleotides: TGCGCCAGCAGCTTGGCGCCGGGAAACTACGAGCAGTACTTC.

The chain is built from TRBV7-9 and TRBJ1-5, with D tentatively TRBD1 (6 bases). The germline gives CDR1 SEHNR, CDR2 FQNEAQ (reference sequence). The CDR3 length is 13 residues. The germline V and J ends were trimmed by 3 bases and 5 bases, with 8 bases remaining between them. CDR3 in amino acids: CASSLYRDQPQHF. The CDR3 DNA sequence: TGTGCCAGCAGCTTGTACAGGGATCAGCCCCAGCATTTT.

In nucleotides, the CDR3 is TGTGCCAGCAGCCCCCGGACAACCGGAGGCACAGATACGCAGTATTTT. As protein: CASSPRTTGGTDTQYF. The rearrangement joins TRBV7-2 to TRBJ2-3; D is possibly TRBD1 (5 bases). This CDR3 is built from 16 residues. Germline CDR1 reads SGHTA; CDR2 reads FQGNSA. Trimming cost V 5 bases and J 1 base, with 16 bases left between them.

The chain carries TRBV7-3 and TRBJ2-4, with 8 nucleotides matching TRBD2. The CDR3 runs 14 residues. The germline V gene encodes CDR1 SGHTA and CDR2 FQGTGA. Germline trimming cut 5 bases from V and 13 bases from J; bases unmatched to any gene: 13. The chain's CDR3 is CASSPTPGGVKQYF. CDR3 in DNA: TGTGCCAGCAGCCCGACCCCGGGAGGGGTGAAGCAGTACTTC.

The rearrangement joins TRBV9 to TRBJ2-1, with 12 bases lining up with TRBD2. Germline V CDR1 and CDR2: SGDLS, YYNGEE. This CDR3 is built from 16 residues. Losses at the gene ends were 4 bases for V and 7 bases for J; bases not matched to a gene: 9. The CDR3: CASSTRLAGALNEQFF. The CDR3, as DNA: TGTGCCAGCAGCACCCGACTAGCGGGGGCCCTTAATGAGCAGTTCTTC. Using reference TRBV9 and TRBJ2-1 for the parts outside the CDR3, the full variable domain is DSGVTQTPKHLITATGQRVTLRCSPRSGDLSVYWYQQSLDQGLQFLIQYYNGEERAKGNILERFSAQQFPDLHSELNLSSLELGDSALYFCASSTRLAGALNEQFFGPGTRLTVL.

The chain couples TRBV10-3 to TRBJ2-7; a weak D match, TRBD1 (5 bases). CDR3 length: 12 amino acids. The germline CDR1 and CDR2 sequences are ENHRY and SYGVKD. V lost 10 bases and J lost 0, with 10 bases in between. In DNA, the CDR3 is TGTGCCACCGCGACAGACTCCTACGAGCAGTACTTC. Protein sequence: CATATDSYEQYF.

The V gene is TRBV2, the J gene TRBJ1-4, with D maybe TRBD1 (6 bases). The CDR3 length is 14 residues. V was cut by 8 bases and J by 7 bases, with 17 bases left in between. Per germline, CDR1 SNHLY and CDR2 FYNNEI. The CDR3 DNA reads TGTGCCAGCGTAAGACAGGTCAGGGGTGAAAAACTGTTTTTT. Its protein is CASVRQVRGEKLFF.

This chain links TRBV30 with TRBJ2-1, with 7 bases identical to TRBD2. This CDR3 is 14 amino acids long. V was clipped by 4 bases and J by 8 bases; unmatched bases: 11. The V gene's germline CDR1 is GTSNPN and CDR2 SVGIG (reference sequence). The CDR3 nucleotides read TGTGCCTGGAACCTGGGGGGGGATTTGGATGAGCAGTTCTTC. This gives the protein CAWNLGGDLDEQFF.

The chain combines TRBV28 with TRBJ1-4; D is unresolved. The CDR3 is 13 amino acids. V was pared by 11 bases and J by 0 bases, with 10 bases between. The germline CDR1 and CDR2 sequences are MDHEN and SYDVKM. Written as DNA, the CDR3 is TGTGCCGGCTCCGCTGCAACTAATGAAAAACTGTTTTTT. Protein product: CAGSAATNEKLFF. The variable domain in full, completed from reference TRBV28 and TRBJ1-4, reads DVKVTQSSRYLVKRTGEKVFLECVQDMDHENMFWYRQDPGLGLRLIYFSYDVKMKEKGDIPEGYSVSREKKERFSLILESASTNQTSMYLCAGSAATNEKLFFGSGTQLSVL.

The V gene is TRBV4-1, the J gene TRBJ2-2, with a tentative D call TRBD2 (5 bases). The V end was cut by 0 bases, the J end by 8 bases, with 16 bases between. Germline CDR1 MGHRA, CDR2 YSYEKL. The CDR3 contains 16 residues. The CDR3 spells CASSQDISGGFGELFF. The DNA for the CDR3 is TGCGCCAGCAGCCAAGATATCAGCGGCGGGTTTGGGGAGCTGTTTTTT.

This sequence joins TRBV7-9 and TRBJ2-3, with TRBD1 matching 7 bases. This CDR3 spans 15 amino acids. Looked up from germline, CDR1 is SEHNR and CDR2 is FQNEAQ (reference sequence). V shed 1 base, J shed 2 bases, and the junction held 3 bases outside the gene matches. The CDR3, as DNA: TGTGCCAGCAGCTTAGGGGACAGCTACACAGATACGCAGTATTTT. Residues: CASSLGDSYTDTQYF.

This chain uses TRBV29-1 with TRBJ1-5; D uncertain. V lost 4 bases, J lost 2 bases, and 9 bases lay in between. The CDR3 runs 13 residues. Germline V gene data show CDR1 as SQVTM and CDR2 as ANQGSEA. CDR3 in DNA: TGCAGCGTTGCTCAGGCTCGCAATCAGCCCCAGCATTTT. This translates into CSVAQARNQPQHF.

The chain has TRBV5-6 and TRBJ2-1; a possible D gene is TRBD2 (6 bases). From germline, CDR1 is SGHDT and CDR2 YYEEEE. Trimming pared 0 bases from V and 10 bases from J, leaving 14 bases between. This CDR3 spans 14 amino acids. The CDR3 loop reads CASSLAGASKEQFF. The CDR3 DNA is TGTGCCAGCAGCTTGGCGGGAGCCTCAAAGGAGCAGTTCTTC.

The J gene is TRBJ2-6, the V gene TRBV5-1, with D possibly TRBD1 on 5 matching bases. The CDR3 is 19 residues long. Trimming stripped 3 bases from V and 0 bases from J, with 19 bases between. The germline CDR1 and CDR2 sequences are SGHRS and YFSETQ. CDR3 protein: CASSSFGEQGSSGANVLTF. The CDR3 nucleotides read TGCGCCAGCAGCTCTTTCGGCGAGCAGGGTAGCTCTGGGGCCAACGTCCTGACTTTC. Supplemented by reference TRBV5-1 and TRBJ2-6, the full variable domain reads KAGVTQTPRYLIKTRGQQVTLSCSPISGHRSVSWYQQTPGQGLQFLFEYFSETQRNKGNFPGRFSGRQFSNSRSEMNVSTLELGDSALYLCASSSFGEQGSSGANVLTFGAGSRLTVL.

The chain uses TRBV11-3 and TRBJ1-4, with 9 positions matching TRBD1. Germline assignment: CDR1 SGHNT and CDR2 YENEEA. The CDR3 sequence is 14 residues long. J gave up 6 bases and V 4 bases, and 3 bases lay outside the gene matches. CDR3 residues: CASSSQGAYEKLFF. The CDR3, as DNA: TGTGCCAGCAGCTCACAGGGGGCTTATGAAAAACTGTTTTTT.

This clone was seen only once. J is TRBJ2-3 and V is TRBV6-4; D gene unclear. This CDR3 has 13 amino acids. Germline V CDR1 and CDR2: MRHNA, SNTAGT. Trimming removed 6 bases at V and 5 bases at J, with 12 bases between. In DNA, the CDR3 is TGTGCCAGCAGCTCGAGGAGTGAAGATACGCAGTATTTT. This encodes CASSSRSEDTQYF.

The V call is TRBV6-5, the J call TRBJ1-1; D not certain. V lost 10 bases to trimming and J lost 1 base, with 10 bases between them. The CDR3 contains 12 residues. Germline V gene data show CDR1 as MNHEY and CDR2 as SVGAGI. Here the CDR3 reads CATTSGNTEAFF. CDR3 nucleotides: TGTGCCACTACGTCCGGGAACACTGAAGCTTTCTTT.

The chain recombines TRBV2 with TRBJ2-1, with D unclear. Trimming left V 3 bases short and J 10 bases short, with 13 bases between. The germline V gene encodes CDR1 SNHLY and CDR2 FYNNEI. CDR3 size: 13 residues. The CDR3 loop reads CASSEGLIREQFF. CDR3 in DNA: TGTGCCAGCAGTGAGGGCCTTATCCGGGAGCAGTTCTTC.

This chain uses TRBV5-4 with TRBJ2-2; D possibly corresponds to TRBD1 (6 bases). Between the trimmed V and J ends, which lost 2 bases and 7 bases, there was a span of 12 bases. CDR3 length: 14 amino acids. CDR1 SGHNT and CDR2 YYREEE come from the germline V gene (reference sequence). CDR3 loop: CASSFAGVNGELFF. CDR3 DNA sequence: TGTGCCAGCAGCTTTGCAGGGGTCAACGGGGAGCTGTTTTTT.

The CDR3 here is CASSLEGSRATNEKLFF. DNA of the CDR3: TGCGCCAGCAGCTTGGAAGGGAGTAGAGCAACTAATGAAAAACTGTTTTTT. The V gene is TRBV5-1, the J gene TRBJ1-4; no clear D gene. The CDR3 extends over 17 amino acids. Trimming left V 0 bases short and J 0 bases short, with 12 bases between. Looked up from germline, CDR1 is SGHRS and CDR2 is YFSETQ.

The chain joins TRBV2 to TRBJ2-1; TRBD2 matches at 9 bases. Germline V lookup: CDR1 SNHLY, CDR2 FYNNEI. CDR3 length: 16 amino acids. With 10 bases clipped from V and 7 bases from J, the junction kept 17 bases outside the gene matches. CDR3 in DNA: TGTGCCACCCCGGGGAAGACTAGCGGAATAAGGAATGAGCAGTTCTTC. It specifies CATPGKTSGIRNEQFF.

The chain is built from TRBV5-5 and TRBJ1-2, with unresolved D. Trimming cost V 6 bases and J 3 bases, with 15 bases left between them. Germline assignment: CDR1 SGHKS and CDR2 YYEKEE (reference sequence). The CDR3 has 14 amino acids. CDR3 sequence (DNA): TGTGCCAGCACGATATGGCAGGACTACTATGGCTACACCTTC. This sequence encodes CASTIWQDYYGYTF.

The CDR3 spells CASSVNPWSGSNSYNEQFF. The CDR3 DNA follows: TGTGCCAGCAGCGTAAACCCCTGGAGCGGATCAAACTCCTACAATGAGCAGTTCTTC. The rearrangement links TRBV7-9 to TRBJ2-1, with D possibly matching TRBD2 (5 bases). This CDR3 has 19 amino acids. V shed 5 bases and J shed 0 bases, with 23 bases lying between them. The germline V gene encodes CDR1 SEHNR and CDR2 FQNEAQ (reference sequence). The full variable domain, completed using reference TRBV7-9 and TRBJ2-1, is DTGVSQNPRHKITKRGQNVTFRCDPISEHNRLYWYRQTLGQGPEFLTYFQNEAQLEKSRLLSDRFSAERPKGSFSTLEIQRTEQGDSAMYLCASSVNPWSGSNSYNEQFFGPGTRLTVL.

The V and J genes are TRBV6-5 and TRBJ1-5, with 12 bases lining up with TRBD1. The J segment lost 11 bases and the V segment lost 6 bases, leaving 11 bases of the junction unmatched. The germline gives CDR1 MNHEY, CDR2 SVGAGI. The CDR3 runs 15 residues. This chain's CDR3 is CASSSTGTGGRAQHF. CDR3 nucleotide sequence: TGTGCCAGCAGCAGTACCGGGACAGGGGGCAGAGCCCAGCATTTT.

The CDR3 DNA reads as TGTGCCAGTAGTATAGATCACTGGCGGGAGGGCCGGGATACGCAGTATTTT. Its translation is CASSIDHWREGRDTQYF. The chain joins TRBV19 to TRBJ2-3; TRBD2 matches 9 bases. The CDR3 consists of 17 residues. Trimming took 0 bases from V and 6 from J; bases not matched to a gene: 10. Germline V gene sequence: CDR1 LNHDA, CDR2 SQIVND (reference sequence).